This T cell receptor beta chain appears in the sequencing data of a study of blood T cell repertoires in COVID-19. Study summary: Donors in the United States, Italy and Spain gave samples during acute or convalescent COVID-19.

Original data processing: Reference gene primer amplification gave nucleated cell count estimates. Libraries were prepared by immunoSEQ multiplex PCR; TCRdb keeps only in-frame clonotypes and omits some of them. V and J calls and clone size are given by that table; D and trimming were obtained from the DNA. The sample has approximately 180,000 clones, 87% seen once. Participants had their cohort set by participant-reported clinical history. CDR3 length equals 15 residues. Germline lookup yields CDR1 PRHDT and CDR2 FYEKMQ (reference sequence). The V and J ends lost 5 bases and 3 bases, in that order; junction bases with no gene match: 7.

Sequencing was carried out using PBMCs or T cells enriched from blood (not recorded which). This receptor was taken from a human donor with acute COVID-19. The donor label of this sample is uncertain. The genes are TRBV13 and TRBJ2-3; 8 nucleotides align to TRBD2. The CDR3, as DNA: TGTGCCAGCAGCCACCGGACTAGCCAAACAGATACGCAGTATTTT. Translated: CASSHRTSQTDTQYF.